This T cell receptor (beta chain) was found in a study of blood T cell repertoires in COVID-19. Study in general: Nucleic acid was either cDNA or gDNA, and it came from T cells, B-cell-depleted T cells, or PBMCs.

The CDR3 is 14 amino acids. Germline V gene data show CDR1 as MNHEY and CDR2 as SVGEGT. V was pared by 5 bases and J by 4 bases, with 14 bases between. Repertoires were generated with immunoSEQ multiplex PCR, while TCRdb's copy carries only in-frame clones and drops some. This repertoire shows over 200,000 clones, around 84% found once; its top ten account for around 18%. The sequenced material came from peripheral blood. The sequence derives from a woman aged 80 or over with active or convalescent COVID-19. J is TRBJ1-1 and V is TRBV6-2 or TRBV6-3; D is unresolved. The CDR3 region is CASSTTIRSTEAFF. CDR3 DNA: TGTGCCAGCAGTACTACCATAAGGTCCACTGAAGCTTTCTTT.